The T cell receptor (beta chain) under discussion was sequenced for a study of blood T cell repertoires in COVID-19. On the study more broadly: Sample material is recorded as cDNA or gDNA derived from T cells, B-cell-depleted T cells, or PBMCs.

The protocol was immunoSEQ multiplex PCR, while the TCRdb copy is restricted to in-frame clones and leaves out a portion. Among fewer than 500,000 clones listed, 80% to 90% were seen once. The CDR3 is 15 residues long. Trimming took 0 bases from V and 6 from J, leaving 11 bases between them. Germline V gives CDR1 LGHNA, CDR2 YNFKEQ. The chain carries TRBV4-2 and TRBJ1-4, with D hard to call. The TCR originated in a man aged 25-45 years who had recovered from COVID-19. The sample taken for sequencing was PBMCs or T cells enriched from blood (not recorded which). The DNA for the CDR3 is TGTGCCAGCAGCCAAGAGTTTCCGGGAGATGAAAAACTGTTTTTT. Translating gives CASSQEFPGDEKLFF.